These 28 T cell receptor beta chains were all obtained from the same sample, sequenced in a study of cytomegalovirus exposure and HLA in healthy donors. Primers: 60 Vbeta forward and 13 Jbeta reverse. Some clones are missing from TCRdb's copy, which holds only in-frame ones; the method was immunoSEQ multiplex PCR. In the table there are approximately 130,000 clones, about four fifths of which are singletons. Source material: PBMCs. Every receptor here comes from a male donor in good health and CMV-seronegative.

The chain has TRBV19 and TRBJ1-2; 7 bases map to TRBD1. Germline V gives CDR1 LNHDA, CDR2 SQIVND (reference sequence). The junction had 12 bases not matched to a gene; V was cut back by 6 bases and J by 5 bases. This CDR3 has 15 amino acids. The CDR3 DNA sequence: TGTGCCAGTAGCCCTGGACAGGATGTTTGGTATGGCTACACCTTC. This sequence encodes CASSPGQDVWYGYTF.

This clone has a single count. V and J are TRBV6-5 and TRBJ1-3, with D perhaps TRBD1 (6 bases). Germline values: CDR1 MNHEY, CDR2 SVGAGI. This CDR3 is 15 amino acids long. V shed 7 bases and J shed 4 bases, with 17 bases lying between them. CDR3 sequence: CASKNTGFMGNTIYF. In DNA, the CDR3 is TGTGCCAGCAAAAATACAGGGTTTATGGGAAACACCATATATTTT.

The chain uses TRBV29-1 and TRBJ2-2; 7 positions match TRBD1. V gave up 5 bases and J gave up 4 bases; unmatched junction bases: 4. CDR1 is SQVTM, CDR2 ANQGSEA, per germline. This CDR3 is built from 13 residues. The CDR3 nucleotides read TGCAGCGTTTTGGGACAGATCACCGGGGAGCTGTTTTTT. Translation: CSVLGQITGELFF.

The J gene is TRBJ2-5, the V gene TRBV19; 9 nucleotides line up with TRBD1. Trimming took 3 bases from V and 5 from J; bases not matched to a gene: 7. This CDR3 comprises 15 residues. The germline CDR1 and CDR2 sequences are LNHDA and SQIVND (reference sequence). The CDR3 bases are TGTGCCAGTAGTATTGGAACAGGGGGCAAGGAGACCCAGTACTTC. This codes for CASSIGTGGKETQYF.

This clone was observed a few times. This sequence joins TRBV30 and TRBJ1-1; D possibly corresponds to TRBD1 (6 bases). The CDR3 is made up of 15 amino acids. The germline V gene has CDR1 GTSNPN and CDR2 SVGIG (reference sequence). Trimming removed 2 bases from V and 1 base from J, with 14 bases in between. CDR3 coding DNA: TGTGCCTGGAGTCCCCCTGGGGGCAAGAACACTGAAGCTTTCTTT. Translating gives CAWSPPGGKNTEAFF.

DNA for the CDR3: TGTGCCAGCAGCTTGGCGGGACAGGGCAGTGGGGAGCTGTTTTTT. This codes for CASSLAGQGSGELFF. The V and J genes are TRBV5-4 and TRBJ2-2; TRBD1 aligns across 9 bases. J gave up 8 bases and V 0 bases, and 5 bases lay outside the gene matches. CDR1 and CDR2 (germline): SGHNT, YYREEE (reference sequence). There are 15 residues in the CDR3. Drawing the rest from reference TRBV5-4 and TRBJ2-2, the complete variable domain is ETGVTQSPTHLIKTRGQQVTLRCSSQSGHNTVSWYQQALGQGPQFIFQYYREEENGRGNFPPRFSGLQFPNYSSELNVNALELDDSALYLCASSLAGQGSGELFFGEGSRLTVL.

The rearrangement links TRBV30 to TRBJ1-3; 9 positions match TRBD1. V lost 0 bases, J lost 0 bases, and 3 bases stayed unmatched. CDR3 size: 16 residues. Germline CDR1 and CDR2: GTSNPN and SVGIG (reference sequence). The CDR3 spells CAWSVGTGRSGNTIYF. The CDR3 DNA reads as TGTGCCTGGAGTGTGGGGACAGGGCGCTCTGGAAACACCATATATTTT. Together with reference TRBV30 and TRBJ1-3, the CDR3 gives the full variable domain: SQTIHQWPATLVQPVGSPLSLECTVEGTSNPNLYWYRQAAGRGLQLLFYSVGIGQISSEVPQNLSASRPQDRQFILSSKKLLLSDSGFYLCAWSVGTGRSGNTIYFGEGSWLTVV.

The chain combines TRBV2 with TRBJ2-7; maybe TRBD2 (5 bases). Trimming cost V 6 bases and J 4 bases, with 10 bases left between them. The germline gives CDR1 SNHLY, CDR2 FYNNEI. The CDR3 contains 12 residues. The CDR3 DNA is TGTGCCAGCAGCCGGGAAAGATACGAGCAGTACTTC. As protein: CASSRERYEQYF.

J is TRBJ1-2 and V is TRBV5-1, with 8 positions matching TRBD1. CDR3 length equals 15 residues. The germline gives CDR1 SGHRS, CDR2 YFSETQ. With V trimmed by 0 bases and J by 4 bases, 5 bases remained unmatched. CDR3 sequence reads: CASSLGDRGGYGYTF. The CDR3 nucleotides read TGCGCCAGCAGCTTGGGAGACAGGGGAGGCTATGGCTACACCTTC.

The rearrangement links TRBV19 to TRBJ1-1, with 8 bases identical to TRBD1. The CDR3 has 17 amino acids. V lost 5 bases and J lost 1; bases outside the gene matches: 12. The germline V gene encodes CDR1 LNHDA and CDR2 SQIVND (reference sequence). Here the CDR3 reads CASSLASGGQGNTEAFF. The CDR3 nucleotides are TGTGCCAGTAGTTTAGCGTCAGGGGGCCAGGGGAACACTGAAGCTTTCTTT.

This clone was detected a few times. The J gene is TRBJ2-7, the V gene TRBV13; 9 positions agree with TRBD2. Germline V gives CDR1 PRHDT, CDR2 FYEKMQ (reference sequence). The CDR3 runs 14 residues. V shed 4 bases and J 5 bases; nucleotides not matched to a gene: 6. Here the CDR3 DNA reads TGTGCCAGCAGCTCGGGACTAGCTGGGAACGAGCAGTACTTC. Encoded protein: CASSSGLAGNEQYF.

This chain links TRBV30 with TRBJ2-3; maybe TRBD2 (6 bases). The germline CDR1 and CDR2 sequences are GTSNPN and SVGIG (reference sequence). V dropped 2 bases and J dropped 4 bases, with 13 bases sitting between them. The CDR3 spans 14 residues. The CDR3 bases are TGTGCCTGGAGTAGGGGACTTATTGCAGATACGCAGTATTTT. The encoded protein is CAWSRGLIADTQYF. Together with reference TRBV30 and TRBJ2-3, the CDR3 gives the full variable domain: SQTIHQWPATLVQPVGSPLSLECTVEGTSNPNLYWYRQAAGRGLQLLFYSVGIGQISSEVPQNLSASRPQDRQFILSSKKLLLSDSGFYLCAWSRGLIADTQYFGPGTRLTVL.

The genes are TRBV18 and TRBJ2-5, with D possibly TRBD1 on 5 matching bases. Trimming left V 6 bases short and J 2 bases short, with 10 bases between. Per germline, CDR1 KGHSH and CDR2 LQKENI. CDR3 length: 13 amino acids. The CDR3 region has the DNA TGTGCCAGCTCCCCGACAGATCAAGAGACCCAGTACTTC. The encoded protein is CASSPTDQETQYF. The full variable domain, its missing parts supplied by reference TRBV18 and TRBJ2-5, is NAGVMQNPRHLVRRRGQEARLRCSPMKGHSHVYWYRQLPEEGLKFMVYLQKENIIDESGMPKERFSAEFPKEGPSILRIQQVVRGDSAAYFCASSPTDQETQYFGPGTRLLVL.

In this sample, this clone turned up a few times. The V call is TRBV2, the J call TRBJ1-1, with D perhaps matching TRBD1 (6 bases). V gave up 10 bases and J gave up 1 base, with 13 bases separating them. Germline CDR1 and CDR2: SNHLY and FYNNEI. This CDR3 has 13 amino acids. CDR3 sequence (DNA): TGTGCCACCCAAGGGACACCGAACACTGAAGCTTTCTTT. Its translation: CATQGTPNTEAFF.

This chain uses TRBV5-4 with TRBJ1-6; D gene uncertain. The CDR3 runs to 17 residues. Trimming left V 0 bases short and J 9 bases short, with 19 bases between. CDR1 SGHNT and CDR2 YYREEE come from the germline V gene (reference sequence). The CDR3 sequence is CASSLEPPMLSGSPLHF. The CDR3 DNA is TGTGCCAGCAGCTTGGAACCTCCAATGCTCAGTGGTTCACCCCTCCACTTT. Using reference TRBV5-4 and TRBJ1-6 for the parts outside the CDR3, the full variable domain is ETGVTQSPTHLIKTRGQQVTLRCSSQSGHNTVSWYQQALGQGPQFIFQYYREEENGRGNFPPRFSGLQFPNYSSELNVNALELDDSALYLCASSLEPPMLSGSPLHFGNGTRLTVT.

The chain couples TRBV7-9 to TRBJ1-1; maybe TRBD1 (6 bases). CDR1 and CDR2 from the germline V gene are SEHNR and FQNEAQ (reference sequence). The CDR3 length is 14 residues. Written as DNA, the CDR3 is TGTGCAGGGGGAGGGGACCGCCTCCCCACTGAAGCTTTCTTT. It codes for CAGGGDRLPTEAFF.

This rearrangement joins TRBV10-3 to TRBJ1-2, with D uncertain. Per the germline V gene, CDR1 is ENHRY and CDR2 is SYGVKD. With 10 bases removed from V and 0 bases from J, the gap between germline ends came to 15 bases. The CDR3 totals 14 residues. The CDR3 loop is CASAQAGANYGYTF. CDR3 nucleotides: TGTGCCAGTGCCCAGGCGGGAGCTAACTATGGCTACACCTTC.

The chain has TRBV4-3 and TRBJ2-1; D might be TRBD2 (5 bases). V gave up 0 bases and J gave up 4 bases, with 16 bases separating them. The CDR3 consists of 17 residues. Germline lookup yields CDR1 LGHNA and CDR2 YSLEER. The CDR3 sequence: CASSQDPAVIPYNEQFF. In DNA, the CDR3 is TGCGCCAGCAGCCAAGACCCAGCGGTCATCCCTTACAATGAGCAGTTCTTC.

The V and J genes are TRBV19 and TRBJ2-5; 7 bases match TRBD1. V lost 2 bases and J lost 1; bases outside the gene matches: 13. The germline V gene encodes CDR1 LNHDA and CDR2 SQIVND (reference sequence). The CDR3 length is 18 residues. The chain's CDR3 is CASSITLTGPRSQETQYF. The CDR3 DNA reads TGTGCCAGTAGTATAACCCTGACAGGGCCACGTTCCCAAGAGACCCAGTACTTC.

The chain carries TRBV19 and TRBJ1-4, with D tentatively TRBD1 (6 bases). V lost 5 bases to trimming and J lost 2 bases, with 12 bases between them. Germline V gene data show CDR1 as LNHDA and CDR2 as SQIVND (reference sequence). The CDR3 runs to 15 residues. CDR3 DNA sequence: TGTGCCAGTAGTCCCCGACAGGAGACTAATGAAAAACTGTTTTTT. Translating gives CASSPRQETNEKLFF.

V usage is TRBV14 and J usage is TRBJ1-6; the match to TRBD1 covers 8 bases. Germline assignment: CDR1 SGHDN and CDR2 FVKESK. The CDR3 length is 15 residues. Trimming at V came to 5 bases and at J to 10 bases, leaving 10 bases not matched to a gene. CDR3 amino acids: CASSNRTGRISPLHF. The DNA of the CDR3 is TGTGCCAGCAGCAACAGGACAGGGCGAATCTCACCCCTCCACTTT.

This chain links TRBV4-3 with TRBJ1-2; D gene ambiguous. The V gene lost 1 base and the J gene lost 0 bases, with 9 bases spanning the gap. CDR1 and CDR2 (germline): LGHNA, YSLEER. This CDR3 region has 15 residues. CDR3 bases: TGCGCCAGCAGCCAAGGAAGTCAGGCTAACTATGGCTACACCTTC. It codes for CASSQGSQANYGYTF.

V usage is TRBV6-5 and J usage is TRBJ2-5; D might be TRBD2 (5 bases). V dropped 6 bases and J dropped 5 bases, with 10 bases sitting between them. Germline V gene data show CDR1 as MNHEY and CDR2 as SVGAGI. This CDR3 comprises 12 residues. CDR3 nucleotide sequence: TGTGCCAGCAGCCGACGGGGTGAGACCCAGTACTTC. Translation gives CASSRRGETQYF.

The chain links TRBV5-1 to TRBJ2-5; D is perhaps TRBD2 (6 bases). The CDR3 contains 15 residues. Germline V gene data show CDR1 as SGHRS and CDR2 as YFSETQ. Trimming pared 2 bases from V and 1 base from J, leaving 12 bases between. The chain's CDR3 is CASSFPGGAQETQYF. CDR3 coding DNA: TGCGCCAGCAGCTTCCCGGGCGGGGCCCAAGAGACCCAGTACTTC.

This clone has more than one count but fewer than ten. The CDR3 protein is CASSSRTAGKLFF. The CDR3 bases are TGTGCCAGCAGCTCTCGGACAGCTGGAAAACTGTTTTTT. The chain combines TRBV13 with TRBJ1-4, with TRBD1 as a possible D gene (6 bases). Between the trimmed V and J ends, which lost 4 bases and 10 bases, there was a span of 13 bases. Per the germline V gene, CDR1 is PRHDT and CDR2 is FYEKMQ (reference sequence). This CDR3 contains 13 residues. The full variable domain, its missing parts supplied by reference TRBV13 and TRBJ1-4, is AAGVIQSPRHLIKEKRETATLKCYPIPRHDTVYWYQQGPGQDPQFLISFYEKMQSDKGSIPDRFSAQQFSDYHSELNMSSLELGDSALYFCASSSRTAGKLFFGSGTQLSVL.

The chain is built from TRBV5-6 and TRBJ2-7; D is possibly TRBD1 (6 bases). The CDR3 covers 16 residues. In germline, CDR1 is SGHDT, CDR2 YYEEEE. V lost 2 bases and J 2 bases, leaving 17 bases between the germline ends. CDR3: CASSLPRTAKAYEQYF. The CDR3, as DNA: TGTGCCAGCAGCTTACCCCGGACAGCTAAAGCCTACGAGCAGTACTTC.

The DNA for the CDR3 is TGCAGCGTTGAGAAGGGGGGGGGTACCGGGGAGCTGTTTTTT. Encoded protein: CSVEKGGGTGELFF. This rearrangement joins TRBV29-1 to TRBJ2-2, with a possible D match to TRBD2 (7 bases). The CDR3 runs to 14 residues. The V and J ends lost 3 bases and 5 bases respectively, with 13 bases between them. The germline gives CDR1 SQVTM, CDR2 ANQGSEA.

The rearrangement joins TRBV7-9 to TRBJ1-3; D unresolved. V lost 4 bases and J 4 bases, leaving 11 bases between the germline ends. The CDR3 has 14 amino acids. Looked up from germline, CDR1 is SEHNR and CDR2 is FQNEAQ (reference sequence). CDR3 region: CASSSPRWGNTIYF. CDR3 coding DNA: TGTGCCAGCAGCTCCCCCCGGTGGGGAAACACCATATATTTT.